These 13 T cell receptor beta chains came from one sample sequenced in a study of cytomegalovirus exposure and HLA in healthy donors. PCR primers comprised 60 Vbeta and 13 Jbeta primers. Generated by immunoSEQ multiplex PCR, the TCRdb table keeps only in-frame clones and is missing some. The table has 200,000 or so clones, around 77% seen once. The specimen sequenced was PBMCs. The receptors stem from a woman between 25 and 40 years old in good health and CMV-seronegative.

The V and J genes are TRBV13 and TRBJ2-3, with D possibly matching TRBD1 (6 bases). The CDR3 runs to 13 residues. V was pared by 6 bases and J by 3 bases, with 10 bases between. Germline V gene data show CDR1 as PRHDT and CDR2 as FYEKMQ (reference sequence). CDR3 DNA sequence: TGTGCCAGCAGGGACAGCTATACAGATACGCAGTATTTT. This codes for CASRDSYTDTQYF.

This chain joins TRBV5-4 and TRBJ2-1, with 7 bases that match TRBD1. Germline CDR1 reads SGHNT; CDR2 reads YYREEE (reference sequence). V lost 4 bases to trimming and J lost 3 bases; unmatched junction nucleotides: 4. The CDR3 has 14 residues. The CDR3 sequence: CASSPGQVYNEQFF. The CDR3 DNA sequence: TGTGCCAGCAGCCCTGGACAGGTCTACAATGAGCAGTTCTTC.

The CDR3 DNA follows: TGTGCCAGCAGCTTTGGGGCAGGAAATAGCAATCAGCCCCAGCATTTT. This codes for CASSFGAGNSNQPQHF. The rearrangement joins TRBV7-2 to TRBJ1-5; a possible D gene is TRBD1 (5 bases). Between the trimmed V and J ends, which lost 3 bases and 0 bases, there was a span of 12 bases. Per germline, CDR1 SGHTA and CDR2 FQGNSA. This CDR3 contains 16 residues.

The chain combines TRBV5-6 with TRBJ1-1; D might be TRBD1 (6 bases). With 1 base removed from V and 0 bases from J, the gap between germline ends came to 10 bases. CDR3 length: 15 residues. Germline V gene data show CDR1 as SGHDT and CDR2 as YYEEEE. The CDR3 nucleotides are TGTGCCAGCAGCTTGTGGACAGTCATGAACACTGAAGCTTTCTTT. Amino acids: CASSLWTVMNTEAFF.

The chain combines TRBV5-1 with TRBJ2-3; 10 bases fit TRBD2. From germline, CDR1 is SGHRS and CDR2 YFSETQ. Trimming took 1 base from V and 4 from J; bases not matched to a gene: 6. The CDR3 length is 16 residues. Written as DNA, the CDR3 is TGCGCCAGCAGCTTGTGGCTAGCGGGGGACTCAGATACGCAGTATTTT. It encodes CASSLWLAGDSDTQYF.

The CDR3 protein is CASSRGRANNEQYF. CDR3 bases: TGTGCCAGTAGTAGGGGGAGGGCCAACAACGAGCAGTACTTC. V gene TRBV19 combines with J gene TRBJ2-7, with 7 bases lining up with TRBD2. The V gene end was trimmed by 4 bases and the J gene end by 5 bases; junction bases not matched to a gene: 8. This CDR3 contains 14 residues. Germline V CDR1 and CDR2: LNHDA, SQIVND (reference sequence). The full variable domain, its missing parts supplied by reference TRBV19 and TRBJ2-7, is DGGITQSPKYLFRKEGQNVTLSCEQNLNHDAMYWYRQDPGQGLRLIYYSQIVNDFQKGDIAEGYSVSREKKESFPLTVTSAQKNPTAFYLCASSRGRANNEQYFGPGTRLTVT.

The rearrangement links TRBV7-6 to TRBJ2-6, with TRBD1 matching over 10 bases. The V gene end was trimmed by 5 bases and the J gene end by 0 bases; junction bases not matched to a gene: 4. In germline, CDR1 is SGHVS, CDR2 FNYEAQ. CDR3 length: 17 residues. The CDR3 here is CASSRGQGSSGANVLTF. CDR3 nucleotides: TGTGCCAGCAGCCGGGGACAGGGGAGCTCTGGGGCCAACGTCCTGACTTTC.

The chain carries TRBV28 and TRBJ1-4; D might be TRBD1 (5 bases). The CDR3 runs to 15 residues. Germline V gene sequence: CDR1 MDHEN, CDR2 SYDVKM. V lost 4 bases, J lost 8 bases, and 17 bases lay in between. CDR3: CASSWGGQGREKLFF. CDR3 sequence (DNA): TGTGCCAGCAGTTGGGGAGGGCAGGGTAGGGAAAAACTGTTTTTT.

J is TRBJ1-1 and V is TRBV6-6; D remains unclear. Germline CDR1 reads MNHNY; CDR2 reads SVGAGI (reference sequence). Trimming left V 4 bases short and J 1 base short, with 13 bases between. The CDR3 is 15 residues long. CDR3 DNA: TGTGCCAGCAGTTCGGGAAGGTTAGAGAACACTGAAGCTTTCTTT. As protein: CASSSGRLENTEAFF.

The chain employs TRBV5-1 and TRBJ2-1; TRBD2 might be the D (7 bases). Germline CDR1 is SGHRS and CDR2 is YFSETQ. CDR3 length equals 14 residues. Between the trimmed V and J ends, which lost 4 bases and 7 bases, there was a span of 15 bases. CDR3 sequence (DNA): TGCGCCAGCAGCCCAACACAGGGAGGGAATGAGCAGTTCTTC. This codes for CASSPTQGGNEQFF.

This sequence joins TRBV18 and TRBJ2-3, with 7 bases identical to TRBD1. Germline V lookup: CDR1 KGHSH, CDR2 LQKENI. This CDR3 spans 14 amino acids. Trimming removed 3 bases from V and 4 bases from J; junction bases left unmatched: 4. The CDR3, as DNA: TGTGCCAGCTCACCGACGACAGGGCCAGATACGCAGTATTTT. Its translation is CASSPTTGPDTQYF.

Details on this clone: Relative to the germline gene, one junction end is altered; a read error may explain this. The chain combines TRBV7-9 with TRBJ2-7; 10 nucleotides match TRBD2. CDR3 length: 17 amino acids. Looked up from germline, CDR1 is SEHNR and CDR2 is FQNEAQ (reference sequence). CDR3 DNA: TGTTCCAGCAGCTTGTTAGCGGGGGGCCGCGTCTCCTACGAGCAGTACTTC. This gives the protein CSSSLLAGGRVSYEQYF.

J is TRBJ2-2 and V is TRBV27, with D unresolved. V was cut by 5 bases and J by 3 bases, with 16 bases left in between. This CDR3 comprises 16 residues. CDR1 MNHEY and CDR2 SMNVEV come from the germline V gene (reference sequence). The CDR3 sequence: CASSRLPTAYTGELFF. The CDR3, as DNA: TGTGCCAGCAGTCGCCTCCCCACAGCTTACACCGGGGAGCTGTTTTTT.